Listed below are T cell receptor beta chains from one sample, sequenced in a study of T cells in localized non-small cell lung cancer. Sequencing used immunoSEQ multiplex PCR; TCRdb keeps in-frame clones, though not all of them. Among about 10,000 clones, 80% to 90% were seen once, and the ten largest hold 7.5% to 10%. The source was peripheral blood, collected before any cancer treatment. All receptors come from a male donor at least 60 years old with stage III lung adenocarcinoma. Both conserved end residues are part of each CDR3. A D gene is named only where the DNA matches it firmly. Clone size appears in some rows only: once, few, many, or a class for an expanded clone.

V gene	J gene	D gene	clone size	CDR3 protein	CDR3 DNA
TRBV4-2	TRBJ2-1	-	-	CASSQETGEAGNEQFF	TGTGCCAGCAGCCAAGAAACAGGGGAGGCCGGCAATGAGCAGTTCTTC
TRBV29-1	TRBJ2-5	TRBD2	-	CSVESVLAGPQETQYF	TGCAGCGTTGAAAGTGTCCTAGCGGGGCCTCAAGAGACCCAGTACTTC
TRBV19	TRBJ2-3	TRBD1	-	CASRTGGDTQYF	TGTGCCAGTAGGACAGGGGGAGATACGCAGTATTTT
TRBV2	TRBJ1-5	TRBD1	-	CASRNRQGPFNQPQHF	TGTGCCAGCAGAAACAGACAGGGCCCCTTCAATCAGCCCCAGCATTTT
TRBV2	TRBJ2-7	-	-	CASREQGKWAYEQYF	TGTGCCAGCAGGGAACAGGGAAAGTGGGCCTACGAGCAGTACTTC
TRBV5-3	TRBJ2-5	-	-	CARSPPRGSRGLGETQYF	TGTGCCAGAAGCCCCCCGCGGGGCTCAAGGGGATTAGGAGAGACCCAGTACTTC
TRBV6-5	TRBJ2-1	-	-	CASRESGEQFF	TGTGCCAGCAGAGAATCCGGTGAGCAGTTCTTC
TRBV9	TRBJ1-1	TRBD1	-	CASSQGGRGANTEAFF	TGTGCCAGCAGCCAGGGGGGGAGGGGCGCAAACACTGAAGCTTTCTTT
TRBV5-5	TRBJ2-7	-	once	CASRLTAGAAYEQYF	TGTGCCAGCAGATTGACAGCTGGGGCGGCCTACGAGCAGTACTTC
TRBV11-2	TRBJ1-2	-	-	CASSLDRAAHYGYTF	TGTGCCAGCAGCTTAGATAGGGCAGCTCACTATGGCTACACCTTC
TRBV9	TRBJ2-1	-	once	CASSVVGVEKFF	TGTGCCAGCAGCGTAGTGGGGGTGGAGAAGTTCTTC
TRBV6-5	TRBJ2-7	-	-	CASSQGLPPYEQYF	TGTGCCAGCAGCCAAGGACTTCCGCCCTACGAGCAGTACTTC
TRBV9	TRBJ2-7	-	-	CASSQGGGSYEQYF	TGTGCCAGCAGCCAAGGGGGAGGGTCCTACGAGCAGTACTTC
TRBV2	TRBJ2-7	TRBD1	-	CASKTGGGLSSYEQYF	TGTGCCAGCAAGACAGGGGGCGGACTAAGCTCCTACGAGCAGTACTTC
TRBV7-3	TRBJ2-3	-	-	CASSPGRADTQYF	TGTGCCAGCAGCCCCGGGAGAGCAGATACGCAGTATTTT
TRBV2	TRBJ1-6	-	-	CASSERSPEENSPLHF	TGTGCCAGCAGTGAGCGGTCACCGGAAGAAAATTCACCCCTCCACTTT
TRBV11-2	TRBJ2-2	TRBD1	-	CASRRTGGPGELFF	TGTGCCAGCAGGCGGACAGGGGGCCCCGGGGAGCTGTTTTTT
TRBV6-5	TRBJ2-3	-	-	CASSYYRGSRADTQNF	TGTGCCAGCAGTTACTATAGGGGCAGTCGGGCAGATACGCAGAATTTT
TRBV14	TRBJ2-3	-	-	CASSQSSGGTDTQYF	TGTGCCAGCAGCCAATCATCCGGGGGCACAGATACGCAGTATTTT
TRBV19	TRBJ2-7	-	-	CASSITDSSYEQYF	TGTGCCAGTAGTATAACGGATAGCTCCTACGAGCAGTACTTC
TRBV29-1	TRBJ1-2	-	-	CSVDNIYYGYTF	TGCAGCGTTGATAACATTTACTATGGCTACACCTTC
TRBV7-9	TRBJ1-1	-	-	CASSLGPLPEAFF	TGTGCCAGCAGCTTGGGGCCCTTACCTGAAGCTTTCTTT